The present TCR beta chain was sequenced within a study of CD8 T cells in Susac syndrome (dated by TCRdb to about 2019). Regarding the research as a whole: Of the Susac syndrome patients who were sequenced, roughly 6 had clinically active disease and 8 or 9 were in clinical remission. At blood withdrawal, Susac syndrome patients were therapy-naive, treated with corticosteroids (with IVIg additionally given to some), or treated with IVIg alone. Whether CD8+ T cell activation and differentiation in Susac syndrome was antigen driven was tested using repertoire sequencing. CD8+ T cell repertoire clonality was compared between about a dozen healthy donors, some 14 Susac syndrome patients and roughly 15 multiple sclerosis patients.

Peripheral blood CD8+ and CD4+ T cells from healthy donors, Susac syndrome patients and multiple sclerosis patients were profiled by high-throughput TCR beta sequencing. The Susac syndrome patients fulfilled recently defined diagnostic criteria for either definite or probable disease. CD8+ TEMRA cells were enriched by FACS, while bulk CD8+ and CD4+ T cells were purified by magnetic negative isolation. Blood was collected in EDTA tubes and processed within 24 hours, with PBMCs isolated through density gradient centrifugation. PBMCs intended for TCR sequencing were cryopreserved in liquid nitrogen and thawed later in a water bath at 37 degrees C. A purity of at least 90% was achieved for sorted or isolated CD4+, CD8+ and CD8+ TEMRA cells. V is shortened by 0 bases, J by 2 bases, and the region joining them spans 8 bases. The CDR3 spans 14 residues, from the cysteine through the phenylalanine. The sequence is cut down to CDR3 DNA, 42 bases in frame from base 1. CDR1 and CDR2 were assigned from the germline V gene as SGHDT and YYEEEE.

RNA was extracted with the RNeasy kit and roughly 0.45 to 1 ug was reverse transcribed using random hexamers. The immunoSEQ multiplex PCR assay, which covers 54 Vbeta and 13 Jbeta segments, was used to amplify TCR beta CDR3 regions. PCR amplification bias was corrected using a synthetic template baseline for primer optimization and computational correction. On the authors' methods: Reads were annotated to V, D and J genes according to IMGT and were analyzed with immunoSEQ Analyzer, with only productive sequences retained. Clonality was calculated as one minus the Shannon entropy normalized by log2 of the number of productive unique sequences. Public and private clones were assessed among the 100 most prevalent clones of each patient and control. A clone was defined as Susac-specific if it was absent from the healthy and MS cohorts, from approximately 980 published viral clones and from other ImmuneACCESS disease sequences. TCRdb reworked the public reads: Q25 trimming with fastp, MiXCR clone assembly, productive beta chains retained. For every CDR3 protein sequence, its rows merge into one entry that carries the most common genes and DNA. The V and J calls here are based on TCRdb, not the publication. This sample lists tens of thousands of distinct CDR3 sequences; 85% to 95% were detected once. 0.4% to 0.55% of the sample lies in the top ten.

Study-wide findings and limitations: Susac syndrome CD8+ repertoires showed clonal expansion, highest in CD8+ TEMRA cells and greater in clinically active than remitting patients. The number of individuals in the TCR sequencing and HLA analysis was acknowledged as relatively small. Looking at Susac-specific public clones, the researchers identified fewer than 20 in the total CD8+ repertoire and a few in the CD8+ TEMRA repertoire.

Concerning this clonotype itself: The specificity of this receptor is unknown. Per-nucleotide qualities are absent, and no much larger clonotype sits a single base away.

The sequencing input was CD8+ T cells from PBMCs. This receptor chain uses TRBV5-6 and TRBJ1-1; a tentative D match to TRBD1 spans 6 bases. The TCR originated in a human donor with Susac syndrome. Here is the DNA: TGTGCCAGCAGCTTGGGGGACACCAACACTGAAGCTTTCTTT. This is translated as CASSLGDTNTEAFF. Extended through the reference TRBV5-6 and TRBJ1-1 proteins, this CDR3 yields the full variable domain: DAGVTQSPTHLIKTRGQQVTLRCSPKSGHDTVSWYQQALGQGPQFIFQYYEEEERQRGNFPDRFSGHQFPNYSSELNVNALLLGDSALYLCASSLGDTNTEAFFGQGTRLTVV.